A single sample gave rise to the 30 T cell receptor beta chains below, sequenced in a study of shared clonotypes between healthy human individuals. The table came from immunoSEQ multiplex PCR; TCRdb's copy has only in-frame clones and leaves some out. The sample contains around 510,000 clones, approximately 95% of which appear only once. The sample comprised naive CD4+ T cells sorted from blood. Stated subset: CD45RA+ positively selected. Receptors were obtained from a woman in her 30s in good health.

The chain recombines TRBV19 with TRBJ1-1, with D maybe TRBD1 (5 bases). V was pared by 7 bases and J by 4 bases, with 13 bases between. Germline V gives CDR1 LNHDA, CDR2 SQIVND (reference sequence). CDR3 size: 13 residues. DNA of the CDR3: TGTGCCAGTACTACTCCCGGGACCACTGAAGCTTTCTTT. Translating gives CASTTPGTTEAFF.

V and J are TRBV4-1 and TRBJ2-7, with D perhaps matching TRBD2 (6 bases). CDR1 and CDR2 from the germline V gene are MGHRA and YSYEKL. V shed 3 bases and J shed 0 bases, with 21 bases lying between them. This CDR3 spans 18 amino acids. This CDR3 is CASSHRFSVGGLSYEQYF. For the CDR3, the DNA is TGCGCCAGCAGCCACCGGTTCTCGGTGGGAGGCCTCTCCTACGAGCAGTACTTC.

Points on this clone: Other DNA variants within this sample encode the same CDR3. The V call is TRBV18, the J call TRBJ1-4; D remains unclear. Between the trimmed V and J ends, which lost 3 bases and 0 bases, there was a span of 5 bases. This CDR3 is built from 14 residues. CDR1 is KGHSH, CDR2 LQKENI, per germline. The CDR3 protein is CASSPSATNEKLFF. Written as DNA, the CDR3 is TGTGCCAGCTCACCCTCCGCAACTAATGAAAAACTGTTTTTT.

V usage is TRBV28 and J usage is TRBJ2-1; the D gene is possibly TRBD1 (6 bases). V was shortened by 3 bases and J by 5 bases, with 11 bases between the two germline ends. The germline V gene has CDR1 MDHEN and CDR2 SYDVKM. The CDR3 runs to 14 residues. The CDR3 reads CASSFQGWNNEQFF. The DNA of the CDR3 is TGTGCCAGCAGTTTCCAGGGGTGGAACAATGAGCAGTTCTTC.

The rearrangement uses TRBV5-1 and TRBJ1-3; maybe TRBD1 (5 bases). The CDR3 extends over 14 amino acids. The V end was cut by 0 bases, the J end by 4 bases, with 8 bases between. Per germline, CDR1 SGHRS and CDR2 YFSETQ. CDR3 in DNA: TGCGCCAGCAGCTTGGGGGACCCGGGAAACACCATATATTTT. It yields the protein CASSLGDPGNTIYF.

The chain has TRBV29-1 and TRBJ2-5, with a tentative D call TRBD2 (5 bases). The CDR3 totals 16 residues. V gave up 0 bases and J gave up 4 bases, with 18 bases separating them. Germline CDR1 and CDR2: SQVTM and ANQGSEA. The CDR3 sequence: CSVEDIMWGERETQYF. The CDR3 DNA follows: TGCAGCGTTGAAGATATAATGTGGGGAGAGAGAGAGACCCAGTACTTC.

This chain joins TRBV7-9 and TRBJ2-7; 9 nucleotides line up with TRBD1. Trimming cost V 3 bases and J 3 bases; bases outside gene matches: 3. The CDR3 consists of 14 residues. The germline V gene has CDR1 SEHNR and CDR2 FQNEAQ (reference sequence). The CDR3 region is CASSLGQGHYEQYF. CDR3 DNA sequence: TGTGCCAGCAGCTTGGGACAGGGTCACTACGAGCAGTACTTC.

Notes on this clone: One end of the junction is discordant with germline, which a read error may explain. V gene TRBV30 combines with J gene TRBJ2-5; perhaps TRBD1 as D (6 bases). The V gene's germline CDR1 is GTSNPN and CDR2 SVGIG (reference sequence). This CDR3 has 13 amino acids. The CDR3 region has the DNA TGTGCCTGGAGCCGGGACACCCAAGGGACCCAGTACTTC. Amino acid sequence: CAWSRDTQGTQYF.

The genes are TRBV28 and TRBJ2-1; D is possibly TRBD1 or TRBD2 (5 bases each). Trimming removed 3 bases from V and 8 bases from J, with 14 bases in between. The CDR3 sequence is 14 residues long. The V gene's germline CDR1 is MDHEN and CDR2 SYDVKM. As DNA, the CDR3 is TGTGCCAGCAGTTTGCCGGGACGGCGGGATGAGCAGTTCTTC. The encoded protein is CASSLPGRRDEQFF.

The chain links TRBV11-2 to TRBJ2-7; 10 positions match TRBD1. The trim removed 4 bases at V and 6 bases at J, leaving 6 bases unmatched. Germline-derived CDR1 and CDR2 are SGHAT and FQNNGV. The length of the CDR3 is 14 residues. The CDR3 DNA sequence: TGTGCCAGCAGCTCCGGGACAGGGGCGACCGAGCAGTACTTC. This encodes CASSSGTGATEQYF.

The rearrangement joins TRBV6-6 to TRBJ2-5; no definite D call. Germline assignment: CDR1 MNHNY and CDR2 SVGAGI (reference sequence). Trimming shortened V by 7 bases and J by 4 bases, and 16 bases separated the two germline ends. The CDR3 covers 14 residues. CDR3 sequence reads: CASKRSRTRETQYF. The CDR3 DNA reads TGTGCCAGCAAGCGCTCCCGAACCCGAGAGACCCAGTACTTC.

The chain employs TRBV2 and TRBJ2-1; no clear D gene. V was trimmed by 3 bases and J by 9 bases, leaving 12 bases between them. This CDR3 has 13 amino acids. Germline CDR1 reads SNHLY; CDR2 reads FYNNEI. CDR3 nucleotides: TGTGCCAGCAGTGATGGTAGGTCAAGTGAGCAGTTCTTC. Translation: CASSDGRSSEQFF.

The V gene is TRBV5-1, the J gene TRBJ2-1; 11 bases align to TRBD2. Germline CDR1 is SGHRS and CDR2 is YFSETQ. There are 15 residues in the CDR3. With V trimmed by 3 bases and J by 9 bases, 8 bases remained unmatched. CDR3 coding DNA: TGCGCCAGCAGCTCTTTAGCGGGAGGGCCCGGTGAGCAGTTCTTC. Protein product: CASSSLAGGPGEQFF.

The V and J genes are TRBV6-5 and TRBJ2-7, with unresolved D. Germline CDR1 reads MNHEY; CDR2 reads SVGAGI. The CDR3 is made up of 12 amino acids. Trimming took off 6 bases at V and 2 bases at J, with 8 bases between the two ends. In DNA form, the CDR3 reads TGTGCCAGCAGGGGCAGTCCCTACGAGCAGTACTTC. Translation gives CASRGSPYEQYF.

As DNA, the CDR3 is TGTGCCAGCAGGCCCGACAGGGGAGGACTGTTTTTT. Protein product: CASRPDRGGLFF. The rearrangement joins TRBV28 to TRBJ1-4, with 8 bases identical to TRBD1. Germline V gene lookup returns CDR1 MDHEN and CDR2 SYDVKM. This CDR3 is 12 amino acids long. V was pared by 6 bases and J by 13 bases, with 7 bases of the junction left unmatched.

This chain joins TRBV5-1 and TRBJ1-2; D possibly corresponds to TRBD1 (6 bases). Germline V gene data show CDR1 as SGHRS and CDR2 as YFSETQ. Trimming stripped 2 bases from V and 3 bases from J, with 8 bases between. The CDR3 covers 13 residues. CDR3 bases: TGCGCCAGCAGCTTACGGACAGACTATGGCTACACCTTC. Translating it yields CASSLRTDYGYTF.

J is TRBJ1-2 and V is TRBV28; 9 bases line up with TRBD1. V dropped 0 bases and J dropped 2; count of bases not matched to a gene: 7. Germline V lookup: CDR1 MDHEN, CDR2 SYDVKM. The CDR3 totals 17 residues. The DNA of the CDR3 is TGTGCCAGCAGTTTATGGGGTCGGGACAGGGCAAACTATGGCTACACCTTC. This encodes CASSLWGRDRANYGYTF.

V usage is TRBV7-3 and J usage is TRBJ2-1; 10 bases line up with TRBD2. With 5 bases clipped from V and 10 bases from J, the junction kept 11 bases outside the gene matches. The length of the CDR3 is 15 residues. Germline V gene lookup returns CDR1 SGHTA and CDR2 FQGTGA. The CDR3 DNA reads as TGTGCCAGCAGCCCGGGACTAGCGTTGGTGGAGGAGCAGTTCTTC. This codes for CASSPGLALVEEQFF.

The rearrangement uses TRBV7-9 and TRBJ2-7; D may be TRBD1 or TRBD2 (5 bases each). This CDR3 has 18 amino acids. Germline CDR1 is SEHNR and CDR2 is FQNEAQ (reference sequence). V shed 6 bases and J shed 3 bases, with 27 bases lying between them. CDR3 loop: CASSPQRGGMATDYEQYF. In DNA form, the CDR3 reads TGTGCCAGCAGTCCCCAGAGGGGCGGAATGGCCACCGACTACGAGCAGTACTTC.

This chain connects TRBV21-1 to TRBJ1-3. TRBV21-1 corresponds to a pseudogene. The CDR3 extends over 18 amino acids. CDR3: CASSKAPLSWDSGNTIYF. Written as DNA, the CDR3 is TGTGCCAGCAGCAAAGCGCCTCTTTCCTGGGACTCTGGAAACACCATATATTTT.

The CDR3: CASGQKGSAGTEAFF. CDR3 in DNA: TGTGCTAGTGGCCAAAAGGGGTCGGCAGGCACTGAAGCTTTCTTT. V gene TRBV12-5 combines with J gene TRBJ1-1; tentatively, D is TRBD1 (5 bases). With 6 bases removed from V and 4 bases from J, the gap between germline ends came to 18 bases. Germline CDR1 LGHNT, CDR2 FRNRAP. The CDR3 length is 15 residues.

This sequence joins TRBV9 and TRBJ2-2, with D possibly matching TRBD2 (5 bases). This CDR3 spans 14 amino acids. Germline loops: CDR1 SGDLS, CDR2 YYNGEE. The V and J ends lost 4 bases and 7 bases respectively, with 14 bases between them. CDR3 nucleotide sequence: TGTGCCAGCAGCCCCGGACTCCTTCGCGGGGAGCTGTTTTTT. It specifies CASSPGLLRGELFF.

The rearrangement uses TRBV23-1 and TRBJ2-7; D is perhaps TRBD1 or TRBD2 (5 bases each). TRBV23-1 has ORF status, its function being uncertain. Trimming stripped 3 bases from V and 10 bases from J, with 28 bases between. This CDR3 contains 17 residues. The CDR3 nucleotides are TGCGCCAGCAGTCAGCCGGGACCGGGCTTTAGGGGAGAGGGACAGTACTTC. Translation: CASSQPGPGFRGEGQYF.

The chain couples TRBV29-1 to TRBJ1-1; possibly TRBD1 for D (6 bases). Germline V gives CDR1 SQVTM, CDR2 ANQGSEA. The V end was cut by 4 bases, the J end by 5 bases, with 17 bases between. The CDR3 totals 14 residues. CDR3 loop: CSVVTGSLDTEAFF. For the CDR3, the DNA is TGCAGCGTTGTTACAGGGTCATTGGATACTGAAGCTTTCTTT.

The V gene is TRBV11-3, the J gene TRBJ2-3; D might be TRBD2 (6 bases). Germline lookup yields CDR1 SGHNT and CDR2 YENEEA. The CDR3 runs 13 residues. Trimming removed 0 bases from V and 10 bases from J, with 11 bases in between. The CDR3 DNA reads TGTGCCAGCAGCTTAGAACGGGGAGGTCCGCAGTATTTT. This sequence encodes CASSLERGGPQYF.

The chain recombines TRBV4-2 with TRBJ2-1; TRBD1 or TRBD2 may be the D gene (5 bases each). Trimming left V 0 bases short and J 0 bases short, with 15 bases between. This CDR3 contains 18 residues. The germline CDR1 and CDR2 sequences are LGHNA and YNFKEQ. The CDR3 spells CASSQDLSGPASYNEQFF. CDR3 DNA sequence: TGTGCCAGCAGCCAAGATTTGTCGGGGCCCGCCTCCTACAATGAGCAGTTCTTC.

The V gene is TRBV7-2, the J gene TRBJ2-7; a weak D match, TRBD2 (6 bases). Germline V gene data show CDR1 as SGHTA and CDR2 as FQGNSA. The CDR3 runs 14 residues. Trimming took off 3 bases at V and 2 bases at J, with 11 bases between the two ends. The DNA for the CDR3 is TGTGCCAGCAGCTTCGCGGGGACCGCCTACGAGCAGTACTTC. Its protein product is CASSFAGTAYEQYF.

V usage is TRBV30 and J usage is TRBJ2-2, with 16 bases matching TRBD2. With 1 base clipped from V and 4 bases from J, the junction kept 6 bases outside the gene matches. Germline CDR1 is GTSNPN and CDR2 is SVGIG (reference sequence). CDR3 length: 18 residues. The CDR3 DNA reads as TGTGCCTGGAGTGCGGGACTAGCGGGAGGGCCGGGCACCGGGGAGCTGTTTTTT. Protein: CAWSAGLAGGPGTGELFF. The complete variable domain, with remaining parts taken from reference TRBV30 and TRBJ2-2, reads SQTIHQWPATLVQPVGSPLSLECTVEGTSNPNLYWYRQAAGRGLQLLFYSVGIGQISSEVPQNLSASRPQDRQFILSSKKLLLSDSGFYLCAWSAGLAGGPGTGELFFGEGSRLTVL.

The CDR3 protein is CASSLIQQNTEAFF. The CDR3 nucleotides read TGCGCCAGCAGCTTAATTCAACAGAACACTGAAGCTTTCTTT. The gene calls are TRBV5-1 and TRBJ1-1; no firm D call. V lost 2 bases and J 1 base, leaving 9 bases between the germline ends. The CDR3 has 14 residues. Looked up from germline, CDR1 is SGHRS and CDR2 is YFSETQ.

Notes on this clone: Other DNA sequences within the sample encode an identical CDR3. The chain links TRBV28 to TRBJ2-7; TRBD2 matches 8 bases. From germline, CDR1 is MDHEN and CDR2 SYDVKM. The V gene end was trimmed by 2 bases and the J gene end by 3 bases; junction bases not matched to a gene: 15. This CDR3 is 18 amino acids long. CDR3 amino acids: CASSLGIAGLLSSYEQYF. For the CDR3, the DNA is TGTGCCAGCAGTTTAGGGATAGCGGGACTATTGAGTAGCTACGAGCAGTACTTC.